The rows below give T cell receptor beta chains drawn from one sample of a study of blood T cell repertoires in COVID-19. Method: immunoSEQ multiplex PCR; TCRdb's copy keeps in-frame clones and lacks some. This table holds 200,000 to 250,000 clones, roughly four fifths found once. Sequenced sample: PBMCs or T cells enriched from blood (not recorded which). The receptors come from a man aged 55-75 years who had recovered from COVID-19. Each CDR3 is given with its conserved first and last residue. D genes are given only for firm matches. Not every row has a clone size; where given, it reads once, few, many or a size class.

cdr3_length	d_call	clone_size	v_call	j_call	cdr3_aa	cdr3_nt
17	TRBD1	NA	TRBV5-1	TRBJ2-4	CASSWTGQGLAKNIQYF	TGCGCCAGCAGCTGGACCGGACAGGGCCTAGCCAAAAACATTCAGTACTTC
15	NA	NA	TRBV7-6	TRBJ1-1	CASSLDSGRNTEAFF	TGTGCCAGCAGCTTAGATTCGGGGAGGAACACTGAAGCTTTCTTT
11	NA	NA	TRBV30	TRBJ2-7	CAWSLRYEQYF	TGTGCCTGGAGCCTACGCTACGAGCAGTACTTC
15	NA	NA	TRBV5-1	TRBJ1-1	CASSLLTGNPTEAFF	TGCGCCAGCAGCTTGCTTACAGGGAATCCCACTGAAGCTTTCTTT
17	TRBD1	NA	TRBV19	TRBJ1-2	CASKVGTGNSYDYGYTF	TGTGCCAGTAAGGTCGGGACAGGGAATAGCTACGACTATGGCTACACCTTC
14	NA	NA	TRBV14	TRBJ1-6	CASSQAGYGSPLHF	TGTGCCAGCAGCCAAGCAGGGTACGGTTCACCCCTCCACTTT
15	NA	NA	TRBV5-1	TRBJ1-2	CASSGMTDVDYGYTF	TGCGCCAGCAGCGGCATGACAGATGTCGACTATGGCTACACCTTC
13	TRBD1	NA	TRBV10-3	TRBJ1-2	CAISEATGIGYTF	TGTGCCATCAGTGAGGCGACAGGGATCGGCTACACCTTC
16	TRBD1	NA	TRBV9	TRBJ1-3	CASSDGQGLAGNTIYF	TGTGCCAGCAGCGACGGACAGGGTCTTGCTGGAAACACCATATATTTT
14	NA	NA	TRBV5-1	TRBJ2-4	CASSPGDEGDIQYF	TGCGCCAGCAGCCCCGGGGATGAGGGAGACATTCAGTACTTC
16	TRBD2	once	TRBV19	TRBJ2-5	CASSDVLARRKETQYF	TGTGCCAGTAGTGATGTACTAGCGAGAAGAAAAGAGACCCAGTACTTC
13	TRBD2	many	TRBV10-3	TRBJ2-5	CAIGGGRSEDQYF	TGTGCCATAGGTGGCGGGAGGTCGGAGGACCAGTACTTC
15	NA	once	TRBV2	TRBJ1-4	CASRLQGATNEKLFF	TGTGCCAGCAGACTCCAGGGTGCAACTAATGAAAAACTGTTTTTT
15	NA	NA	TRBV25-1	TRBJ1-6	CASSEYRKRNSPLHF	TGTGCCAGCAGTGAGTACAGGAAAAGAAATTCACCCCTCCACTTT
13	TRBD1	once	TRBV4-3	TRBJ2-4	CASSRDRGDIQYF	TGCGCCAGCAGCCGGGACAGGGGGGACATTCAGTACTTC
15	TRBD2	NA	TRBV11-3	TRBJ2-7	CASSPGRVGSYEQYF	TGTGCCAGCAGCCCTGGGAGGGTCGGCTCCTACGAGCAGTACTTC
13	NA	NA	TRBV5-1	TRBJ1-2	CASSPDRNYGYTF	TGCGCCAGCAGCCCCGACAGAAACTATGGCTACACCTTC
17	TRBD1	NA	TRBV7-2	TRBJ1-2	CASSSPERTGRVSGYTF	TGTGCCAGCAGCTCGCCGGAGAGGACAGGGCGCGTAAGTGGCTACACCTTC
14	NA	NA	TRBV15	TRBJ2-4	CATSRGLAKNIQYF	TGTGCCACCAGCAGAGGTCTAGCCAAAAACATTCAGTACTTC
12	NA	NA	TRBV7-2	TRBJ2-7	CASSLVRDEQYF	TGTGCCAGCAGCTTAGTCAGGGACGAGCAGTACTTC
11	NA	NA	TRBV21-1	TRBJ2-2	CASSPLGELFF	TGTGCCAGCAGCCCCTTGGGGGAGCTGTTTTTT
13	TRBD1	NA	TRBV6-5	TRBJ1-4	CASSSRDREKLFF	TGTGCCAGCAGCTCCCGGGACAGAGAAAAACTGTTTTTT
11	NA	few	TRBV18	TRBJ1-1	CASSGNTEAFF	TGTGCCAGCTCCGGGAACACTGAAGCTTTCTTT
15	NA	NA	TRBV5-1	TRBJ1-2	CASRRAQEGNYGYTF	TGCGCCAGCAGGAGGGCGCAGGAAGGGAACTATGGCTACACCTTC
14	NA	NA	TRBV5-1	TRBJ2-1	CASSQDLGYNEQFF	TGCGCCAGCAGCCAAGACCTAGGATACAATGAGCAGTTCTTC
12	TRBD1	NA	TRBV5-1	TRBJ2-1	CASSQGQAEQFF	TGCGCCAGCAGCCAGGGACAGGCAGAGCAGTTCTTC
15	TRBD1	NA	TRBV11-3	TRBJ2-2	CASSSVTGVAGELFF	TGTGCCAGCAGCTCCGTGACAGGGGTCGCCGGGGAGCTGTTTTTT
13	TRBD1	NA	TRBV5-6	TRBJ2-3	CASSLDRGDTQYF	TGTGCCAGCAGCTTGGACAGGGGTGATACGCAGTATTTT
15	NA	few	TRBV7-2	TRBJ1-6	CASSLVQGYNSPLHF	TGTGCCAGCAGCTTAGTGCAGGGTTATAATTCACCCCTCCACTTT
18	NA	few	TRBV5-8	TRBJ2-7	CASSFFLGLPSETYEQYF	TGTGCCAGCAGCTTTTTCCTGGGACTTCCCTCAGAAACGTACGAGCAGTACTTC
13	NA	NA	TRBV27	TRBJ1-2	CASSIRREGGYTF	TGTGCCAGCAGTATTCGGAGGGAGGGTGGCTACACCTTC
14	NA	NA	TRBV5-6	TRBJ2-7	CASSVGADRDEQYF	TGTGCCAGCAGCGTGGGAGCGGACCGGGACGAGCAGTACTTC
16	NA	NA	TRBV6-7	TRBJ1-6	CASSYQPGTYNSPLHF	TGTGCCAGCAGTTACCAGCCGGGTACCTATAATTCACCCCTCCACTTT
16	TRBD1	NA	TRBV4-1	TRBJ2-5	CASSQEERGPEETQYF	TGCGCCAGCAGCCAAGAGGAGAGGGGGCCGGAGGAGACCCAGTACTTC
17	TRBD2	NA	TRBV5-1	TRBJ2-1	CASSMGLAGSRGNEQFF	TGCGCCAGCAGCATGGGACTAGCGGGGAGCCGTGGCAATGAGCAGTTCTTC
14	NA	once	TRBV11-2	TRBJ2-7	CASSLPGGPYEQYF	TGTGCCAGCAGCTTACCTGGCGGGCCCTACGAGCAGTACTTC
16	TRBD1	NA	TRBV5-6	TRBJ2-5	CASSPDPGQGAMTQYF	TGTGCCAGCAGCCCGGATCCGGGACAGGGGGCCATGACCCAGTACTTC
17	NA	NA	TRBV3-1/TRBV3-2	TRBJ1-2	CASSQELGGGANYGYTF	TGTGCCAGCAGCCAAGAGTTAGGTGGGGGGGCTAACTATGGCTACACCTTC
13	TRBD1	NA	TRBV19	TRBJ2-2	CAVGQANTGELFF	TGTGCCGTCGGACAGGCGAACACCGGGGAGCTGTTTTTT
17	NA	NA	TRBV5-1	TRBJ1-1	CASSFEEQVGMNTEAFF	TGCGCCAGCAGCTTCGAAGAACAGGTCGGAATGAACACTGAAGCTTTCTTT
13	NA	NA	TRBV11-1	TRBJ2-7	CASSLVLRYEQYF	TGTGCCAGCAGCTTAGTTCTGCGATACGAGCAGTACTTC
13	TRBD1	NA	TRBV5-1	TRBJ2-7	CASSLGQGGEQYF	TGCGCCAGCAGCTTGGGACAGGGGGGCGAGCAGTACTTC
15	TRBD1	once	TRBV11-3	TRBJ1-4	CASSDPGQGDEKLFF	TGTGCCAGCAGCGACCCGGGACAGGGGGATGAAAAACTGTTTTTT
12	NA	NA	TRBV19	TRBJ1-2	CASSRQGLGYTF	TGTGCCAGTAGTCGGCAGGGGCTCGGCTACACCTTC
17	TRBD2	NA	TRBV7-9	TRBJ2-5	CASSLEYGTSGQETQYF	TGTGCCAGCAGCTTGGAATATGGCACTAGCGGCCAAGAGACCCAGTACTTC